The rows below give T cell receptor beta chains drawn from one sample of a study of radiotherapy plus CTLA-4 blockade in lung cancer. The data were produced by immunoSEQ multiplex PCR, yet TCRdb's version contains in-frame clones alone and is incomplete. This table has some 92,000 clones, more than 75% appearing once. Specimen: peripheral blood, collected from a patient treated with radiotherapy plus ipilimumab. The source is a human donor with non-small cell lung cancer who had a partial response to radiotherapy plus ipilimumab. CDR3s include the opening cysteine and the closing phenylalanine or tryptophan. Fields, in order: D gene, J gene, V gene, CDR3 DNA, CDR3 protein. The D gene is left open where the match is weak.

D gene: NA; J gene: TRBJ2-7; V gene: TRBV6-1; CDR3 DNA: TGTGCCAGCAGTGAATTCGGTAGCGGCGCCTACGAGCAGTACTTC; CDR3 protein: CASSEFGSGAYEQYF
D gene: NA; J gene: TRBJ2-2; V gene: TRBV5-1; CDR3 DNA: TGCGCCAGCAGCGGCATGAGGGCCGGGGAGCTGTTTTTT; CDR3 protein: CASSGMRAGELFF
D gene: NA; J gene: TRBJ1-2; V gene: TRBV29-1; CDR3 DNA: TGCAGCGTCCTACCCCCTAGCAGGGGCTACACCTTC; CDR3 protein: CSVLPPSRGYTF
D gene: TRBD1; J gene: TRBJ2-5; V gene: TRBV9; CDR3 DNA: TGTGCCAGCAGCAAAGGGACAGGGGGAATTTTCGAGACCCAGTACTTC; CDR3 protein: CASSKGTGGIFETQYF
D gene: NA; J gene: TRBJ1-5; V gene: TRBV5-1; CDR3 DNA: TGCGCCAGCAGTCCAGACAGGAACGATCAGCCCCAGCATTTT; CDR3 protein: CASSPDRNDQPQHF
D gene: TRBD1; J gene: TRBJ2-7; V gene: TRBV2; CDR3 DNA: TGTGCCAGCAGCACCCCGGGACAGGGGGTAGAGGTGCAGTACTTC; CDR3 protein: CASSTPGQGVEVQYF
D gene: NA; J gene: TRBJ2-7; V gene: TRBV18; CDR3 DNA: TGTGCCAGCTCCCAGGCAGATTCCTACGAGCAGTACTTC; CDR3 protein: CASSQADSYEQYF
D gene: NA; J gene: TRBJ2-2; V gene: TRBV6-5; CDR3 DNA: TGTGCCAGCAGTTACTCGAGACAGCCGAACACCGGGGAGCTGTTTTTT; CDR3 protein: CASSYSRQPNTGELFF
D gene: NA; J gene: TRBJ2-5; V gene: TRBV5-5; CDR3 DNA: TGTGCCAGCAGCCCGCAGATAGCGACAGAGACCCAGTACTTC; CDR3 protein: CASSPQIATETQYF
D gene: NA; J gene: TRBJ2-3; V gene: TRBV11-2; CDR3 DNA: TGTGCCAGCAGCTTATTGGAGCTTCGCACGCAGTATTTT; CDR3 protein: CASSLLELRTQYF
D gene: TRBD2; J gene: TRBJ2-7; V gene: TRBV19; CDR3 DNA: TGTGCCAGTAGTAGGGGACTAGCGGGAGCCTACGAGCAGTACTTC; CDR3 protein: CASSRGLAGAYEQYF